Sequencing of this T cell receptor beta chain was carried out in a study of response to subunit inactivated influenza vaccine. Findings of the study overall: After each seasonal influenza vaccination, few new T cells are recruited, the authors suggested.

TCRdb re-analysed the RT-PCR reads in MiXCR, keeping a single row per CDR3 protein. Of 450,000 to 600,000 distinct CDR3 sequences listed, 7.6% were seen once; the top ten hold over 10%. Note on this clonotype: The antigen is undetermined.

CDR1 and CDR2 from the germline V gene are DFQATT and SNEGSKA (reference sequence). The CDR3 loop spans 21 amino acids. V gave up 0 bases and J gave up 5 bases; unmatched junction bases: 23. J is TRBJ2-1 and V is TRBV20-1, with 9 positions matching TRBD1. This clonotype was obtained from a man aged 45 to 75 who received an inactivated influenza vaccine. Here the sequenced sample was PBMCs from blood, taken about 24 months after vaccination. CDR3 in amino acids: CSARDQAGQGFLVTKDNEQFF. CDR3 coding DNA: TGCAGTGCTAGAGACCAAGCGGGACAGGGTTTTTTGGTGACAAAGGACAATGAGCAGTTCTTC.